Following are 8 T cell receptor beta chains from one sample sequenced in a study of blood T cell repertoires in COVID-19. The table came from immunoSEQ multiplex PCR; TCRdb's copy has only in-frame clones and leaves some out. The sample has under 200,000 clones; about 89% are singletons. Sequencing was carried out using peripheral blood. The receptors shown here come from a man aged 65 to 85 with acute or convalescent COVID-19.

The chain couples TRBV28 to TRBJ2-7; 12 positions match TRBD2. Germline V CDR1 and CDR2: MDHEN, SYDVKM. V shed 4 bases, J shed 3 bases, and the junction held 7 bases outside the gene matches. The CDR3 contains 16 residues. In DNA form, the CDR3 reads TGTGCCAGCAGTTCCCGACTAGCGGGAGTATTCTACGAGCAGTACTTC. This gives the protein CASSSRLAGVFYEQYF.

The chain employs TRBV28 and TRBJ1-1, with TRBD1 matching over 7 bases. The junction had 9 bases not matched to a gene; V was cut back by 5 bases and J by 0 bases. Per germline, CDR1 MDHEN and CDR2 SYDVKM. The CDR3 runs 16 residues. In nucleotides, the CDR3 is TGTGCCAGCAGTAAACCGGGACAGCTTTTGAACACTGAAGCTTTCTTT. Amino acids: CASSKPGQLLNTEAFF. The full variable domain, completed using reference TRBV28 and TRBJ1-1, is DVKVTQSSRYLVKRTGEKVFLECVQDMDHENMFWYRQDPGLGLRLIYFSYDVKMKEKGDIPEGYSVSREKKERFSLILESASTNQTSMYLCASSKPGQLLNTEAFFGQGTRLTVV.

The chain combines TRBV7-2 with TRBJ1-2; D remains ambiguous. This CDR3 spans 13 amino acids. V lost 4 bases to trimming and J lost 4 bases, with 10 bases between them. CDR1 is SGHTA and CDR2 is FQGNSA in the germline V gene. CDR3 sequence (DNA): TGTGCCAGCAGCTCTCAGGCACGCTATGGCTACACCTTC. It codes for CASSSQARYGYTF.

The sample holds a few counts of this clone. The chain is built from TRBV11-3 and TRBJ2-1; 7 bases agree with TRBD1. The V segment lost 5 bases and the J segment 4 bases; nucleotides outside the gene matches: 11. Per germline, CDR1 SGHNT and CDR2 YENEEA. The CDR3 extends over 16 amino acids. CDR3: CASSQGEDRNYNEQFF. CDR3 DNA: TGTGCCAGCAGCCAAGGTGAGGACAGGAATTACAATGAGCAGTTCTTC.

The rearrangement joins TRBV7-9 to TRBJ2-1; 8 positions agree with TRBD1. J was trimmed by 8 bases and V by 2 bases; bases with no gene match: 8. Germline V gene sequence: CDR1 SEHNR, CDR2 FQNEAQ (reference sequence). This CDR3 spans 15 amino acids. The CDR3 reads CASSLRTGSKDEQFF. DNA of the CDR3: TGTGCCAGCAGCTTACGGACAGGGAGTAAAGATGAGCAGTTCTTC.

The rearrangement uses TRBV28 and TRBJ1-6; unclear D gene. The CDR3 covers 15 residues. With 7 bases removed from V and 8 bases from J, the gap between germline ends came to 18 bases. Germline CDR1 reads MDHEN; CDR2 reads SYDVKM. CDR3 residues: CASIPAAGLYSPLHF. The CDR3 DNA is TGTGCCAGCATTCCGGCGGCGGGGTTGTATTCACCCCTCCACTTT.

The chain is built from TRBV11-2 and TRBJ2-1; D not certain. Germline loops: CDR1 SGHAT, CDR2 FQNNGV. Between the trimmed V and J ends, which lost 4 bases and 0 bases, there was a span of 13 bases. The CDR3 extends over 16 amino acids. The CDR3 coding sequence is TGTGCCAGCAGCTACCTCGTTAGTGGCTCCTACAATGAGCAGTTCTTC. It yields the protein CASSYLVSGSYNEQFF.

The chain couples TRBV7-3 to TRBJ2-3; 13 positions match TRBD2. The CDR3 runs to 18 residues. V lost 4 bases and J lost 4; bases outside the gene matches: 11. Germline V CDR1 and CDR2: SGHTA, FQGTGA. The CDR3 nucleotides are TGTGCCAGCAGCTCAGGCCTCACTAGCGGGGGGGTGTCAGATACGCAGTATTTT. It encodes CASSSGLTSGGVSDTQYF.